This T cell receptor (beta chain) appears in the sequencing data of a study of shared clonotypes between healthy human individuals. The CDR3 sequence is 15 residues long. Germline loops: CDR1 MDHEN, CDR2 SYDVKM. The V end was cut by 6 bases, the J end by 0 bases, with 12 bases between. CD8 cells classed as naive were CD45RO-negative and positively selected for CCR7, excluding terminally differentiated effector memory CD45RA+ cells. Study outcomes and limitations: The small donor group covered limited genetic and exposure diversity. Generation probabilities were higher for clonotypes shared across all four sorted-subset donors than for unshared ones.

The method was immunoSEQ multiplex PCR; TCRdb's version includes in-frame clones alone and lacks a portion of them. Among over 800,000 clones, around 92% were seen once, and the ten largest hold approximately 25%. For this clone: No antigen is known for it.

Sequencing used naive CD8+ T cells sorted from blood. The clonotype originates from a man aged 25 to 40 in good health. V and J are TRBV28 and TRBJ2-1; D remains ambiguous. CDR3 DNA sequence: TGTGCCAGCAGGCAACGACAAAGCTCCTACAATGAGCAGTTCTTC. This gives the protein CASRQRQSSYNEQFF. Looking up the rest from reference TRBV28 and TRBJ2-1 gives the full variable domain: DVKVTQSSRYLVKRTGEKVFLECVQDMDHENMFWYRQDPGLGLRLIYFSYDVKMKEKGDIPEGYSVSREKKERFSLILESASTNQTSMYLCASRQRQSSYNEQFFGPGTRLTVL.